This T cell receptor beta chain comes out of a study of metastatic and nonmetastatic thyroid tumors. Study in general: Repertoires were compared across blood and tumor or nodule tissue from malignant and benign thyroid patients.

Until they underwent thyroid surgery, no patient had received any treatment. This clone came up many times. No antigen is known for it. The CDR3 runs 16 residues. Germline V gene lookup returns CDR1 MNHNS and CDR2 SASEGT. The V and J ends lost 5 bases and 3 bases, in that order; junction bases with no gene match: 12. As originally analysed: Clinicopathological groups supplied CDR3 differences that were used to build a distant-metastasis classifier for papillary thyroid cancer. TCRdb re-analyzed the PCR reads through MiXCR. TCRdb assigned the V and J calls; the authors' analysis was not used. The profile shows about 39,000 clones, roughly an eighth of them singletons. Study-wide findings and caveats: Across blood and tumor, TCR beta diversity in malignant thyroid tumors was reportedly significantly higher than in benign nodules.

The receptor comes from a male donor with papillary thyroid cancer or a benign thyroid nodule (not recorded which). Some clones in this sample may be carry-over from other donors' samples. This chain uses TRBV6-1 with TRBJ2-5, with 7 nucleotides matching TRBD1. Specimen: blood. CDR3 nucleotide sequence: TGTGCCAGCAGTACCAGTACAGGGGTGGTAGAAGAGACCCAGTACTTC. Translating gives CASSTSTGVVEETQYF.